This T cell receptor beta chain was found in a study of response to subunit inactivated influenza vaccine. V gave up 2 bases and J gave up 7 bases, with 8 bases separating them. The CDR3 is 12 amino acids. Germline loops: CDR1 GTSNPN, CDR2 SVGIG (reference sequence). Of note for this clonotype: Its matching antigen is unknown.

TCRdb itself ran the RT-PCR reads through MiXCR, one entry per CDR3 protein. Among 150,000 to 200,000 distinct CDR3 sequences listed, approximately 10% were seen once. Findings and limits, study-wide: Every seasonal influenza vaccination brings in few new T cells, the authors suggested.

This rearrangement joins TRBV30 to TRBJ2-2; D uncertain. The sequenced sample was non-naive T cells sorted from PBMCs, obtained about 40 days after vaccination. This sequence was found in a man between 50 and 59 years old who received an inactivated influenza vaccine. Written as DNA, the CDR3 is TGTGCCTGGAGTCATTATGGCGGGGAGCTGTTTTTT. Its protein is CAWSHYGGELFF.